Listed here are 2 T cell receptor beta chains from one sample, sequenced in a study of blood T cell repertoires in COVID-19. The repertoire was sequenced with immunoSEQ multiplex PCR; TCRdb's copy has only in-frame clones and lacks some. The sample shows 400,000 to 500,000 clones, over 75% of them seen only once. Sequencing used PBMCs or T cells enriched from blood (not recorded which). The receptor source for this set is a woman aged 18-29 years who had been exposed to COVID-19.

This chain connects TRBV10-3 to TRBJ2-7, with 9 bases fitting TRBD2. The CDR3 is 17 residues long. Germline assignment: CDR1 ENHRY and CDR2 SYGVKD. J lost 2 bases, V lost 6 bases, and 14 bases had no gene match. The CDR3 loop is CAISPEVASGITYEQYF. DNA for the CDR3: TGTGCCATCAGCCCGGAGGTGGCTAGCGGGATTACCTACGAGCAGTACTTC.

CDR3 DNA: TGTGCCAGCAGCCTACAGCGGGCGGGTAATTCACCCCTCCACTTT. Translation gives CASSLQRAGNSPLHF. This chain uses TRBV2 with TRBJ1-6; D uncertain. Germline CDR1 SNHLY, CDR2 FYNNEI. The CDR3 has 15 amino acids. V lost 6 bases and J lost 6, with 15 bases in between.